This T cell receptor (beta chain) was observed in a study of CD8 T cells in ankylosing spondylitis (dated by TCRdb to about 2017). A note on the overall study: To find TCR variants linked to disease, the study profiled T cell receptor beta repertoires in ankylosing spondylitis patients and healthy donors. Peripheral blood was sampled, and synovial fluid was additionally collected from ankylosing spondylitis patients. In total, the full study cohort was made up of about 110 healthy donors and about two dozen ankylosing spondylitis patients. Broad study findings and their caveats: Blood from ankylosing spondylitis patients appeared to be characterized by a TCR beta motif made up of under ten highly homologous amino acid variants. The disease-linked clones were reported as significantly enriched in matched synovial fluid samples from ankylosing spondylitis patients. The disease-linked clones had a CD8+ phenotype and were found at relatively low frequencies in peripheral blood. Some motif variants had previously been reported in the synovial fluid and blood of reactive arthritis patients, which suggests shared mechanisms of disease initiation.

The table lists this clonotype with a few counts. No antigen is known for it. There are no base qualities to consult, and no much larger clone falls within one base. Inclusive of the bounding cysteine and phenylalanine, the CDR3 is 16 residues long. The DNA shown is the 48-base CDR3, in frame from base 1. Relative to germline, V is 1 base shorter and J is 9 bases shorter, with 22 bases between their ends. The germline V gene (reference sequence) gives CDR1 as DFQATT and CDR2 as SNEGSKA. TCRdb shows the sequencer as Illumina HiSeq 2500. Quantitative 5'-RACE with molecular barcodes was used to prepare TCR beta libraries. The source study handled its data this way. A new computational method based on a probabilistic model of VDJ rearrangement was used to identify disease-linked TCR variants. TCRdb reprocessing: public reads trimmed at Q25 with fastp, clones called with MiXCR, in-frame beta chains kept. Rows matching on CDR3 protein sequence are summarized as one entry with the most common DNA and genes. The V and J calls come from TCRdb's annotation, not from the publication. Within this sample are around 340,000 distinct CDR3 sequences, with 20% to 25% of them counted one time only. Jointly, the top ten make up 13% of the sample.

The chain is encoded by TRBV20-1 joined to TRBJ2-4, with the D gene too uncertain to name. Input material: blood, either unsorted or a sorted T cell fraction (not recorded which). This sequence was found in a male donor with ankylosing spondylitis or in good health (not recorded which). The CDR3 here reads CSARVESGHLGAIQYF. The DNA reads TGCAGTGCTAGAGTGGAGAGTGGGCATTTAGGTGCCATTCAGTACTTC.